Below are 22 T cell receptor beta chains sequenced from a single sample in a study of Graves' ophthalmopathy and Graves' hyperthyroidism. The study amplified TCR beta CDR3 regions using RNA transcripts. Second-round multiplex PCR followed a first-round RT-PCR using HTBI primers. Using its own MiXCR run on the multiplex PCR reads, TCRdb lists one record per CDR3 protein. The sample includes about 600,000 distinct CDR3 sequences, about 35% seen only once; the top ten take about 4.2%. Specimen: peripheral blood or thyroid tissue (not recorded which). These receptors were taken from an adult man with Graves' hyperthyroidism.

The chain is built from TRBV27 and TRBJ2-2; 9 bases line up with TRBD1. Germline lookup yields CDR1 MNHEY and CDR2 SMNVEV (reference sequence). This CDR3 spans 15 amino acids. J lost 3 bases, V lost 5 bases, and 4 bases had no gene match. CDR3: CASSDGTGYTGELFF. The CDR3 coding sequence is TGTGCCAGCAGTGACGGGACAGGGTACACCGGGGAGCTGTTTTTT.

In this sample, this clonotype turned up a few times. The V call is TRBV29-1, the J call TRBJ2-1, with TRBD1 matching 9 bases. The CDR3 is made up of 13 amino acids. Germline V lookup: CDR1 SQVTM, CDR2 ANQGSEA. Trimming cost V 3 bases and J 9 bases; bases outside gene matches: 6. Here the CDR3 reads CSVDWTGVGEQFF. The CDR3 bases are TGCAGCGTTGATTGGACAGGGGTTGGTGAGCAGTTCTTC.

This clonotype was seen ten or more times. The rearrangement joins TRBV7-2 to TRBJ2-5; D is perhaps TRBD1 or TRBD2 (6 bases each). CDR1 is SGHTA and CDR2 is FQGNSA in the germline V gene. The germline V and J ends were trimmed by 5 bases and 4 bases, with 20 bases remaining between them. The CDR3 loop spans 16 amino acids. The CDR3 region is CASSARDGGRGETQYF. The CDR3 bases are TGTGCCAGCAGCGCTAGAGATGGGGGGCGTGGAGAGACCCAGTACTTC.

This clonotype has ten or more counts. V usage is TRBV7-9 and J usage is TRBJ2-5; 8 nucleotides line up with TRBD2. Trimming at V came to 1 base and at J to 2 bases, leaving 6 bases not matched to a gene. CDR1 and CDR2 from the germline V gene are SEHNR and FQNEAQ (reference sequence). The CDR3 is 16 residues long. Here the CDR3 reads CASSLVSGGPQETQYF. The CDR3 region has the DNA TGTGCCAGCAGCTTAGTCAGCGGGGGACCACAAGAGACCCAGTACTTC.

This clonotype has at least ten counts. This chain joins TRBV2 and TRBJ1-5, with 7 bases that match TRBD1. Per the germline V gene, CDR1 is SNHLY and CDR2 is FYNNEI. The CDR3 has 15 amino acids. V lost 2 bases to trimming and J lost 3 bases; unmatched junction nucleotides: 4. This CDR3 reads CASSENRGYNQPQHF. CDR3 DNA sequence: TGTGCCAGCAGTGAAAACAGGGGTTACAATCAGCCCCAGCATTTT.

Of note for this clonotype: One end of the junction fails to match germline, which may point to a read error. The CDR3 DNA is TGTGTCAGTAGTACCGGGAGGGGGAGCGAGACTGAAGCTTTCTTT. It is translated as CVSSTGRGSETEAFF. This chain connects TRBV19 to TRBJ1-1; TRBD1 might be the D (6 bases). Germline V gene lookup returns CDR1 LNHDA and CDR2 SQIVND (reference sequence). The CDR3 has 15 residues. Using reference TRBV19 and TRBJ1-1 for the parts outside the CDR3, the full variable domain is DGGITQSPKYLFRKEGQNVTLSCEQNLNHDAMYWYRQDPGQGLRLIYYSQIVNDFQKGDIAEGYSVSREKKESFPLTVTSAQKNPTAFYLCVSSTGRGSETEAFFGQGTRLTVV.

This clonotype was found many times. This chain connects TRBV24-1 to TRBJ2-2, with 7 bases that match TRBD1. The V gene's germline CDR1 is KGHDR and CDR2 SFDVKD. The CDR3 is 16 amino acids. V shed 3 bases and J 1 base; nucleotides not matched to a gene: 4. The CDR3 DNA sequence: TGTGCCACCAGTGATCCCGGGACAGAGAACACCGGGGAGCTGTTTTTT. Translation gives CATSDPGTENTGELFF.

This clonotype has more than one count but fewer than ten. The chain is built from TRBV5-6 and TRBJ1-1; D remains ambiguous. Germline loops: CDR1 SGHDT, CDR2 YYEEEE. The V and J ends lost 0 bases and 4 bases respectively, with 13 bases between them. The CDR3 has 15 amino acids. The CDR3 region is CASSLDPGVGTEAFF. The CDR3 DNA sequence: TGTGCCAGCAGCTTGGATCCCGGGGTGGGCACTGAAGCTTTCTTT.

This rearrangement joins TRBV7-9 to TRBJ2-5, with TRBD2 as a possible D gene (6 bases). This CDR3 region has 16 residues. Per germline, CDR1 SEHNR and CDR2 FQNEAQ (reference sequence). The V end lost 1 base, the J end lost 9 bases, and 21 bases lay between the germline ends. The CDR3 nucleotides read TGTGCCAGCAGCTTAGGGTCCGGAGGGCGCGGTCAGCCCCAGTACTTC. Its protein product is CASSLGSGGRGQPQYF.

The table lists this clonotype with a few counts. The genes are TRBV5-4 and TRBJ1-1; no clear D gene. CDR1 SGHNT and CDR2 YYREEE come from the germline V gene (reference sequence). Trimming left V 0 bases short and J 3 bases short, with 15 bases between. CDR3 size: 16 residues. The CDR3 sequence is CASSLDGLGRDTEAFF. The CDR3 DNA reads TGTGCCAGCAGCTTGGATGGTCTAGGGAGGGACACTGAAGCTTTCTTT. The full variable domain, with the rest looked up from reference TRBV5-4 and TRBJ1-1, is ETGVTQSPTHLIKTRGQQVTLRCSSQSGHNTVSWYQQALGQGPQFIFQYYREEENGRGNFPPRFSGLQFPNYSSELNVNALELDDSALYLCASSLDGLGRDTEAFFGQGTRLTVV.

This clonotype was counted many times. V usage is TRBV4-1 and J usage is TRBJ2-7, with D tentatively TRBD2 (6 bases). The CDR3 is 13 amino acids. CDR1 MGHRA and CDR2 YSYEKL come from the germline V gene. V lost 4 bases and J lost 6, with 13 bases in between. DNA for the CDR3: TGCGCCAGCAGCCCCCGAATGGAGGGCGAGCAGTACTTC. It yields the protein CASSPRMEGEQYF.

This chain uses TRBV7-8 with TRBJ2-1; 9 nucleotides align to TRBD2. CDR3 length equals 16 residues. Germline lookup yields CDR1 SGHVS and CDR2 FQNEAQ. With V trimmed by 1 base and J by 4 bases, 5 bases remained unmatched. CDR3 coding DNA: TGTGCCAGCAGCTTAGGTCCTAGCGGGAAGTACAATGAGCAGTTCTTC. Protein product: CASSLGPSGKYNEQFF. Drawing the rest from reference TRBV7-8 and TRBJ2-1, the complete variable domain is GAGVSQSPRYKVAKRGQDVALRCDPISGHVSLFWYQQALGQGPEFLTYFQNEAQLDKSGLPSDRFFAERPEGSVSTLKIQRTQQEDSAVYLCASSLGPSGKYNEQFFGPGTRLTVL.

This clonotype was recorded many times. The rearrangement uses TRBV7-2 and TRBJ2-5; D not resolved. The germline gives CDR1 SGHTA, CDR2 FQGNSA. The V end lost 4 bases, the J end lost 2 bases, and 5 bases lay between the germline ends. The CDR3 is 12 amino acids. The CDR3 region is CASSSSQETQYF. The CDR3 nucleotides read TGTGCCAGCAGCTCTTCACAAGAGACCCAGTACTTC.

The gene calls are TRBV7-3 and TRBJ2-7; 7 nucleotides match TRBD1. CDR1 is SGHTA, CDR2 FQGTGA, per germline. The trim removed 6 bases at V and 1 base at J, leaving 6 bases unmatched. The CDR3 has 14 amino acids. The CDR3 spells CASSLWDSSYEQYF. The DNA for the CDR3 is TGTGCCAGCAGTTTGTGGGACAGTTCCTACGAGCAGTACTTC. Combining the CDR3 with reference TRBV7-3 and TRBJ2-7 gives the whole variable domain GAGVSQTPSNKVTEKGKYVELRCDPISGHTALYWYRQSLGQGPEFLIYFQGTGAADDSGLPNDRFFAVRPEGSVSTLKIQRTERGDSAVYLCASSLWDSSYEQYFGPGTRLTVT.

The chain carries TRBV29-1 and TRBJ2-6, with 7 bases aligning to TRBD1. V lost 6 bases and J lost 3; bases outside the gene matches: 5. The CDR3 loop spans 14 amino acids. Germline CDR1 reads SQVTM; CDR2 reads ANQGSEA. DNA of the CDR3: TGCAGCGTGCGTACAGGGGATGGGGCCAACGTCCTGACTTTC. Encoded protein: CSVRTGDGANVLTF.

This clonotype was seen repeatedly, ten times or more. This chain joins TRBV11-3 and TRBJ2-7; D possibly corresponds to TRBD1 (6 bases). This CDR3 has 13 amino acids. Looked up from germline, CDR1 is SGHNT and CDR2 is YENEEA. V lost 8 bases and J lost 3, with 14 bases in between. The CDR3 DNA reads as TGTGCCAGCGGCCTTTGGGACAACTACGAGCAGTACTTC. Encoded protein: CASGLWDNYEQYF.

This clonotype was counted at least ten times. The rearrangement links TRBV20-1 to TRBJ2-2; 9 bases fit TRBD1. With V trimmed by 1 base and J by 4 bases, 19 bases remained unmatched. Germline V CDR1 and CDR2: DFQATT, SNEGSKA (reference sequence). This CDR3 contains 20 residues. This CDR3 is CSARAARDRELEVATGELFF. CDR3 nucleotides: TGCAGTGCTAGAGCCGCACGGGACAGGGAACTGGAGGTAGCCACCGGGGAGCTGTTTTTT.

This chain connects TRBV20-1 to TRBJ1-2, with D unresolved. The CDR3 contains 15 residues. V was pared by 6 bases and J by 0 bases, with 17 bases between. Germline loops: CDR1 DFQATT, CDR2 SNEGSKA (reference sequence). The CDR3 is CSAGQEQIANYGYTF. Written as DNA, the CDR3 is TGCAGTGCGGGCCAGGAGCAGATCGCTAACTATGGCTACACCTTC.

The V call is TRBV29-1, the J call TRBJ2-7, with 16 positions matching TRBD2. V lost 7 bases, J lost 6 bases, and 6 bases stayed unmatched. This CDR3 has 14 residues. Per germline, CDR1 SQVTM and CDR2 ANQGSEA. The CDR3 is CSGQGLAGGLEQYF. In nucleotides, the CDR3 is TGCAGCGGACAGGGACTAGCGGGGGGGCTCGAGCAGTACTTC.

This clonotype has at least ten counts. Here the CDR3 DNA reads TGTGCCAGCCGCCACCTCACAGGGCACGGTGGCTACACCTTC. Its protein is CASRHLTGHGGYTF. The chain couples TRBV7-9 to TRBJ1-2, with a weak D call TRBD1 (6 bases). Germline-derived CDR1 and CDR2 are SEHNR and FQNEAQ (reference sequence). V was pared by 8 bases and J by 7 bases, with 20 bases between. This CDR3 has 14 residues.

The chain carries TRBV29-1 and TRBJ1-1; D is possibly TRBD1 (5 bases). V gave up 4 bases and J gave up 5 bases, with 8 bases separating them. Germline CDR1 SQVTM, CDR2 ANQGSEA. The CDR3 has 11 amino acids. The CDR3: CSVAGRTEAFF. For the CDR3, the DNA is TGCAGCGTTGCAGGGCGGACTGAAGCTTTCTTT.

This chain connects TRBV30 to TRBJ2-5, with D unclear. This CDR3 has 14 residues. V lost 0 bases, J lost 5 bases, and 13 bases lay in between. Germline-derived CDR1 and CDR2 are GTSNPN and SVGIG (reference sequence). Here the CDR3 DNA reads TGTGCCTGGAGTGTATCAAATCGATTGGAGACCCAGTACTTC. Protein sequence: CAWSVSNRLETQYF.